What follows describes a single T cell receptor (beta chain). The method was immunoSEQ multiplex PCR; TCRdb's version includes in-frame clones alone and lacks a portion of them. The data contain some 9,800 clones, around 60% of them seen just once; the ten biggest clones take up 15% to 20%. The sample belongs to a study of cytotoxic CD8 clonotypes in ibrutinib-treated CLL. The V gene's germline CDR1 is SGHRS and CDR2 YFSETQ. CDR3 length equals 16 residues. With 6 bases clipped from V and 0 bases from J, the junction kept 6 bases outside the gene matches. This TCR derives from a human donor with chronic lymphocytic leukemia. This specimen consisted of PBMCs, obtained before ibrutinib treatment. The chain has TRBV5-1 and TRBJ1-2; 12 bases fit TRBD1. CDR3 amino acids: CASNPGTGGANYGYTF. The DNA for the CDR3 is TGCGCCAGCAACCCAGGGACAGGGGGCGCTAACTATGGCTACACCTTC.